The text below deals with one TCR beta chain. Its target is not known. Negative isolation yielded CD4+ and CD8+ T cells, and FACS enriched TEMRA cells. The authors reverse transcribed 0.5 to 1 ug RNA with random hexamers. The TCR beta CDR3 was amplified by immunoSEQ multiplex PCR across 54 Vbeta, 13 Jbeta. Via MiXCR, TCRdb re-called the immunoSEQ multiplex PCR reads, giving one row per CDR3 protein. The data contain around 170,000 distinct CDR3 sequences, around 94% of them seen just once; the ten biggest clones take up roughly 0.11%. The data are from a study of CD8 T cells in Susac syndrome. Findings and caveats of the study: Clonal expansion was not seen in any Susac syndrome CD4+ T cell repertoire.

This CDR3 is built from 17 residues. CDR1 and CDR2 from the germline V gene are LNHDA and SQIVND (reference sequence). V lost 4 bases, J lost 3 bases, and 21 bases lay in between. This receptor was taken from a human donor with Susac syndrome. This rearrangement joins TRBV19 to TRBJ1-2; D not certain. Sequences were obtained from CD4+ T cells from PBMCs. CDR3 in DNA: TGTGCCAGTAGTACCCGAACGGACGTGCAGAACCACTATGGCTACACCTTC. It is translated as CASSTRTDVQNHYGYTF.